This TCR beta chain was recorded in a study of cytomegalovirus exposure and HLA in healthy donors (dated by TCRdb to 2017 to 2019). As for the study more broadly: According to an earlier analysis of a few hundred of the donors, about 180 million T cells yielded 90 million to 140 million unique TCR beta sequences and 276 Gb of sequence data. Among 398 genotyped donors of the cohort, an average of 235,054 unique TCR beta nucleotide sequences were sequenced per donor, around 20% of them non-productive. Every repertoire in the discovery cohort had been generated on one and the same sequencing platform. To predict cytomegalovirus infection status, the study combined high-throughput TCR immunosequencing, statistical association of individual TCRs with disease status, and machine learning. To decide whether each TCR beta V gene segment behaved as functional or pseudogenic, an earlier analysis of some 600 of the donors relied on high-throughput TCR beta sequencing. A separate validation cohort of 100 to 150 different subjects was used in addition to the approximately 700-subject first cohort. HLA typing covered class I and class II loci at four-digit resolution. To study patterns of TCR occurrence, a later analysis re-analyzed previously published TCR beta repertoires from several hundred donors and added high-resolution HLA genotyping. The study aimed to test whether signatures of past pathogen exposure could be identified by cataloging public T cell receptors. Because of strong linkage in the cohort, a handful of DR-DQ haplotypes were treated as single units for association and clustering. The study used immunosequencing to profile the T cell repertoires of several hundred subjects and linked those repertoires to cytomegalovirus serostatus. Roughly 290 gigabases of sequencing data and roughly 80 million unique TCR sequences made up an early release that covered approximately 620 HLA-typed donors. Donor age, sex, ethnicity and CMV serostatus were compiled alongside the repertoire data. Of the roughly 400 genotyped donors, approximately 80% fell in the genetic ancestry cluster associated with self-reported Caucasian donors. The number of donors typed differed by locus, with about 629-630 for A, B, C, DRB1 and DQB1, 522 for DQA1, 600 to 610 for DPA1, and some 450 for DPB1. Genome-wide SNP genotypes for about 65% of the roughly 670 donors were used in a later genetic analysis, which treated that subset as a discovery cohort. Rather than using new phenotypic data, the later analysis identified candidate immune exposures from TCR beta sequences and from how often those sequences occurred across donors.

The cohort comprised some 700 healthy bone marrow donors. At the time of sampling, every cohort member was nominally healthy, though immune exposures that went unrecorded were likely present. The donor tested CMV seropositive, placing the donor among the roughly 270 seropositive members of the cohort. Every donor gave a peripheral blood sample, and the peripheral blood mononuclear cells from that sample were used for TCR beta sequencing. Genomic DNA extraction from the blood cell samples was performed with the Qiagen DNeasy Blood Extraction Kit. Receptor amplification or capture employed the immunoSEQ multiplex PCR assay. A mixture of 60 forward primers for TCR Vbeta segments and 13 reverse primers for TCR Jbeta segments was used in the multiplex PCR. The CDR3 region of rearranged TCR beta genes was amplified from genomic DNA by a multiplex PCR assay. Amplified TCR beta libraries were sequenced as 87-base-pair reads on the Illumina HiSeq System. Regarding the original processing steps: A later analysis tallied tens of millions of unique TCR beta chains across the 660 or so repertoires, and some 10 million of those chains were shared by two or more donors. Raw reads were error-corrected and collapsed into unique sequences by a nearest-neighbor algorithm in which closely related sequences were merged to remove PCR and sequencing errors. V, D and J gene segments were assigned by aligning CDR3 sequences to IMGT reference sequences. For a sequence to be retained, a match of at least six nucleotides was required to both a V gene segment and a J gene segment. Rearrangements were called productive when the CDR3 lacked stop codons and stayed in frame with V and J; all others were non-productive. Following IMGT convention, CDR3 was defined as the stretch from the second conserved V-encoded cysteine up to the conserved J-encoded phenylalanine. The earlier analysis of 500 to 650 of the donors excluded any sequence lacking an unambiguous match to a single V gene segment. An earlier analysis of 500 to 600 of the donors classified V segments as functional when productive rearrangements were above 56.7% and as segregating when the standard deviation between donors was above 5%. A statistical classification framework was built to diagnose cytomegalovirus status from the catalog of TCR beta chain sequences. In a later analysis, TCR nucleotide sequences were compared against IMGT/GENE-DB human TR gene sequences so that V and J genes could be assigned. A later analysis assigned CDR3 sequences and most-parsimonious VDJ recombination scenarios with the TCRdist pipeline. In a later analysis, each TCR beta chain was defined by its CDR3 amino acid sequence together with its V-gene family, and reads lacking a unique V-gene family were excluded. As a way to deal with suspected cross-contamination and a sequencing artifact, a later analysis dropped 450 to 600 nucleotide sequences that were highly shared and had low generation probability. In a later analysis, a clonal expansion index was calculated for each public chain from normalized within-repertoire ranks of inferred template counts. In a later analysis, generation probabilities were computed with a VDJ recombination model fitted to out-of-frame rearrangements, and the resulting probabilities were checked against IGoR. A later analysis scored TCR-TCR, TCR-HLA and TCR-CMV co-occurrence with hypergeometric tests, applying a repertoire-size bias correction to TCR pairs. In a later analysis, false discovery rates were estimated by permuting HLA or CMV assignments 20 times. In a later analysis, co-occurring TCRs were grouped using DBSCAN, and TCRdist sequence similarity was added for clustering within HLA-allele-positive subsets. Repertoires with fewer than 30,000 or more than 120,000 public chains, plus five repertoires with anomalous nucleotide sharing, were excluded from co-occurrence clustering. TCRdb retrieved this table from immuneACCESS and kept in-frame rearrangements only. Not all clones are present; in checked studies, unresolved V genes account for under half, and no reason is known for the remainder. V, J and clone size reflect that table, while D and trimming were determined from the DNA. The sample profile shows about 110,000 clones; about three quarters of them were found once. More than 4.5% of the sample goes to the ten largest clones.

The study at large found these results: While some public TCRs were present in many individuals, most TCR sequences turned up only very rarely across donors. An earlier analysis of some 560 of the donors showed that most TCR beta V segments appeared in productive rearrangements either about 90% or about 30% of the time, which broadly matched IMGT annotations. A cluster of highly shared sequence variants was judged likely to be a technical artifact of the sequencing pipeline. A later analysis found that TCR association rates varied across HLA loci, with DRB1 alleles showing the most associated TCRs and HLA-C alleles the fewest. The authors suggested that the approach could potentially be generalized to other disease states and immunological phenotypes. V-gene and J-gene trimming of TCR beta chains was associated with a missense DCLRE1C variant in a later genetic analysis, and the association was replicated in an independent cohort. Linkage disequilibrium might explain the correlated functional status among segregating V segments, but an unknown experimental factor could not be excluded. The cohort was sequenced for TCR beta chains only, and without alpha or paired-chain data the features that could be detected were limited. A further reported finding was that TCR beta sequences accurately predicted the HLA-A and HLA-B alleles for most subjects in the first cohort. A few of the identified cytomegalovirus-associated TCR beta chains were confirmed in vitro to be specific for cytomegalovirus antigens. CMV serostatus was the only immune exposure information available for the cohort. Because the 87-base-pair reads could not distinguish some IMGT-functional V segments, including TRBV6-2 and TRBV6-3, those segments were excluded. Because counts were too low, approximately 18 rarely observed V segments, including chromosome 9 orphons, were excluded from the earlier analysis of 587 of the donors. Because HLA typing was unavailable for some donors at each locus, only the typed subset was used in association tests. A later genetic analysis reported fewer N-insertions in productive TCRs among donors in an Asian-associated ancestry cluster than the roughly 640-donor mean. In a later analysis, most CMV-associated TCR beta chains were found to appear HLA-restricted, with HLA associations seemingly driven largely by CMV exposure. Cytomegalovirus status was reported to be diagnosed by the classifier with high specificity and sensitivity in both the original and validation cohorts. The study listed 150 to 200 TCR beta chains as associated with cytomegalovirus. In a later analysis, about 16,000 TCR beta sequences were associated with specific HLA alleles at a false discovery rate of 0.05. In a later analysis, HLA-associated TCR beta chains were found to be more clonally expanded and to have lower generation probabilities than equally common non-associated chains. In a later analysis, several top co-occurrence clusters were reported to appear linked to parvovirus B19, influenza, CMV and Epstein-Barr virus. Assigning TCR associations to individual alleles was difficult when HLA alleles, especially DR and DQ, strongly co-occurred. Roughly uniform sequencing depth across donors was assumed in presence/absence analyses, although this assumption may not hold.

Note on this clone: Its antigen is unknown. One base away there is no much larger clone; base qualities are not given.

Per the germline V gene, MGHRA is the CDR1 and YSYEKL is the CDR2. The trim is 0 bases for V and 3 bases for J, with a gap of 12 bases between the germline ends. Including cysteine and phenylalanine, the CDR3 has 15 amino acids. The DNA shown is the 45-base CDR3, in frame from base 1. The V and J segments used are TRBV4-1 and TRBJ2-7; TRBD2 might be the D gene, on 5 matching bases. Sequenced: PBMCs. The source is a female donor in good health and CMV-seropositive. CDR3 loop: CASSQDILVFYEQYF. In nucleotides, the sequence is TGCGCCAGCAGCCAAGATATACTAGTTTTCTACGAGCAGTACTTC.